This T cell receptor (beta chain) is from a study of blood T cell repertoires in COVID-19. Study context: Italy, Spain and the United States were the sources of the convalescent and acute COVID-19 samples.

Libraries were prepared by immunoSEQ multiplex PCR; TCRdb keeps only in-frame clonotypes and omits some of them. The sample records 150,000 to 200,000 clones, around 90% being singletons. CDR3 length equals 14 residues. Germline V CDR1 and CDR2: MDHEN, SYDVKM. Between the trimmed V and J ends, which lost 3 bases and 6 bases, there was a span of 12 bases. This clonotype was sampled from a middle-aged man with active or convalescent COVID-19. The source material was peripheral blood. V and J are TRBV28 and TRBJ1-3; D remains ambiguous. Here the CDR3 reads CASSFLKNQNTIYF. As DNA, the CDR3 is TGTGCCAGCAGTTTTCTAAAAAATCAAAACACCATATATTTT.